These T cell receptor beta chains were read from a single sample in a study of control samples from healthy donors and cancer patients. This table comes from immunoSEQ multiplex PCR, and its TCRdb copy is limited to in-frame clones, with some not included. The sample holds approximately 160,000 clones, 93% seen once. The specimen sequenced was blood. The receptors derive from an older woman in good health. Both conserved end residues are part of each CDR3. The D gene is left open where the match is weak. The listing skips clone size in some rows; elsewhere it reads once, few, many or a size class.

D gene,J gene,clone size,V gene,CDR3 DNA,CDR3 protein
.,TRBJ1-4,.,TRBV21-1,TGTGCCAGCAGCATAAGAAGAGCCCCGCACCTTGAAAAACTGTTTTTT,CASSIRRAPHLEKLFF
.,TRBJ1-2,.,TRBV19,TGTGCCAGTAGTAACGAATACAGGGAGTTTGGCTATGGCTACACCTTC,CASSNEYREFGYGYTF
.,TRBJ1-2,.,TRBV5-1,TGCGCCAGCAGCTTGGTTCCAGGGTTTAACTATGGCTACACCTTC,CASSLVPGFNYGYTF
.,TRBJ2-3,.,TRBV5-1,TGCGCCAGCAGCTTGGCGTGGGGAAGCACAGATACGCAGTATTTT,CASSLAWGSTDTQYF
TRBD2,TRBJ2-5,.,TRBV7-9,TGTGCCAGCAGCTTGTGGACTAGCGGGGGATTAAACCAAGAGACCCAGTACTTC,CASSLWTSGGLNQETQYF
.,TRBJ1-1,.,TRBV7-9,TGTGCCAGCAGTACCGGGACTATCCGCAGGTCGGCTGAAGCTTTCTTT,CASSTGTIRRSAEAFF
TRBD1,TRBJ1-1,.,TRBV19,TGTGCCAGTAGGCAGCCCGACAGGGGCAACGCTTTCTTT,CASRQPDRGNAFF
.,TRBJ2-2,.,TRBV12-3/TRBV12-4,TGTGCCAGCGGGGACACCGGGGAGCTGTTTTTT,CASGDTGELFF
.,TRBJ2-1,once,TRBV18,TGTGCCAGCTCACCAGGGGGCGAGGTTTGGGTGAGAAAAAGCTCCTACAATGAGCAGTTCTTC,CASSPGGEVWVRKSSYNEQFF
.,TRBJ1-4,.,TRBV9,TGTGCCAGCAGCCCGGCGCGGGCTAATGAAAAACTGTTTTTT,CASSPARANEKLFF
TRBD1,TRBJ2-1,.,TRBV5-1,TGCGCCAGCAGCTTGGAGGGACAGCCCATCTACAATGAGCAGTTCTTC,CASSLEGQPIYNEQFF
.,TRBJ1-5,.,TRBV15,TGTGCCACCAGCCCTAAAAATCAGCCCCAGCATTTT,CATSPKNQPQHF
TRBD1,TRBJ1-1,.,TRBV29-1,TGCAGCGTTAACAGGGGTGCGAACACTGAAGCTTTCTTT,CSVNRGANTEAFF
.,TRBJ1-3,few,TRBV2,TGTGCCAGCAGTGATCTTGGTAACTCTGGAAACACCATATATTTT,CASSDLGNSGNTIYF
TRBD1,TRBJ1-2,.,TRBV6-2/TRBV6-3,TGTGCCAGCAGTTCGGGTACGACAGGGATCTATGGCTACACCTTC,CASSSGTTGIYGYTF
.,TRBJ1-2,.,TRBV9,TGTGCCAGCAGCGGTTCTGAGGTTTGGGATGGCTACACCTTC,CASSGSEVWDGYTF
.,TRBJ1-2,.,TRBV27,TGTGCCAGCAGCAAAGGGTTCGGGCCCCCCTCCTATGGCTACACCTTC,CASSKGFGPPSYGYTF
TRBD1,TRBJ2-3,.,TRBV2,TGTGCCAGTCGGGACAGGGTAAGCACAGATACGCAGTATTTT,CASRDRVSTDTQYF
.,TRBJ1-1,.,TRBV15,TGTGCCACCAGCAGCAACCTTGAAGCTTTCTTT,CATSSNLEAFF
.,TRBJ1-5,.,TRBV2,TGTGCCAGCAGTGGACAGATTAGCAATCAGCCCCAGCATTTT,CASSGQISNQPQHF
TRBD1,TRBJ2-7,.,TRBV5-8,TGTGCCAGTCCGCGGGACAGGGGGCTTCGAGAGCAGTACTTC,CASPRDRGLREQYF
.,TRBJ1-1,.,TRBV6-2/TRBV6-3,TGTGCCAGCAGTTACAACGGCGGCGCGACTGAAGCTTTCTTT,CASSYNGGATEAFF
.,TRBJ1-5,.,TRBV11-2,TGTGCCAGCAGCTTTCGGAACGCCGATCAGCCCCAGCATTTT,CASSFRNADQPQHF
.,TRBJ1-4,.,TRBV25-1,TGTGCCAGCAGTGTTCGGGGGAATAGTGAAAAACTGTTTTTT,CASSVRGNSEKLFF
.,TRBJ1-2,.,TRBV6-5,TGTGCCAGCAAGACTTTTAACTATGGCTACACCTTC,CASKTFNYGYTF
.,TRBJ2-1,.,TRBV2,TGTGCCAGCAGAGGGGCCTACCGCAATGAGCAGTTCTTC,CASRGAYRNEQFF
.,TRBJ2-3,.,TRBV5-6,TGTGCCAGCAGCTTGGAGGGGGGGGCCGCAGATACGCAGTATTTT,CASSLEGGAADTQYF
.,TRBJ1-2,.,TRBV7-2,TGTGCCAGCAGCTTCCCTAAATATGGCTACACCTTC,CASSFPKYGYTF